This T cell receptor (beta chain) was retrieved from a study of blood T cell repertoires in COVID-19. Recovered participants had two consecutive negative NP/OP PCR tests, healthcare professional clearance, or symptom resolution. This CDR3 contains 14 residues. V was clipped by 9 bases and J by 5 bases; unmatched bases: 4. Germline lookup yields CDR1 LNHDA and CDR2 SQIVND (reference sequence). TCRdb's copy holds only in-frame clones and misses some; the assay was immunoSEQ multiplex PCR. The data show under 200,000 clones, about four fifths seen once. What was sequenced was PBMCs or T cells enriched from blood (not recorded which). This receptor was obtained from a woman in her fifties or sixties who had recovered from COVID-19. The chain links TRBV19 to TRBJ1-6, with 10 bases lining up with TRBD1. The CDR3 region is CASAGTGDNSPLHF. For the CDR3, the DNA is TGTGCCAGCGCCGGGACAGGGGATAATTCACCCCTCCACTTT.